This T cell receptor (beta chain) was captured by sequencing in a study of OX40 agonist ivuxolimab in advanced cancers. Study-wide background: At doses from 0.01 to 10 mg/kg, patients were given intravenous ivuxolimab every 2 weeks. Study results and caveats: Researchers report that CD8+ T cells had, on average, more expanded clones than CD4+.

Assay used: immunoSEQ multiplex PCR; TCRdb lists only in-frame clones, some missing. The sample has 65,000 to 90,000 clones, almost 90% seen once. The V segment lost 0 bases and the J segment 4 bases; nucleotides outside the gene matches: 4. The CDR3 extends over 15 amino acids. CDR1 and CDR2 (germline): SGDLS, YYNGEE. Details on this clone: The antigen remains undetermined.

This chain uses TRBV9 with TRBJ2-1; 7 bases fit TRBD2. The TCR was taken from an adult with an advanced solid tumor such as melanoma, head and neck, liver or kidney cancer. This material consisted of CD4+ or CD8+ T cells sorted from blood, taken in a trial of the OX40 agonist ivuxolimab. DNA for the CDR3: TGTGCCAGCAGCGTAGGGGACTACCTTTACAATGAGCAGTTCTTC. This codes for CASSVGDYLYNEQFF.